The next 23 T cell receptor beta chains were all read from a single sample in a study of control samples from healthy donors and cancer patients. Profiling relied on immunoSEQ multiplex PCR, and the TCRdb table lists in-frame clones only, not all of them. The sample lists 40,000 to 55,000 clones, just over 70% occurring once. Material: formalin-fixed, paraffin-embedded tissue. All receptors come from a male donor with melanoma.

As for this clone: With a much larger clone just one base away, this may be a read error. This CDR3 is CASWTGGNTGELFF. Written as DNA, the CDR3 is TGTGCCAGCTGGACAGGGGGCAACACCGGGGAGCTGTTTTTT. The chain couples TRBV28 to TRBJ2-2; 11 nucleotides agree with TRBD1. The CDR3 runs to 14 residues. Losses at the gene ends were 8 bases for V and 2 bases for J; bases not matched to a gene: 1. Germline V CDR1 and CDR2: MDHEN, SYDVKM.

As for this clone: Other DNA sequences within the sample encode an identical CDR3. The DNA of the CDR3 is TGTGCCAGCAGCTTTTTAGCCTGGGAGACCCAGTACTTC. It codes for CASSFLAWETQYF. The gene calls are TRBV11-2 and TRBJ2-5; D unresolved. The germline V and J ends were trimmed by 3 bases and 5 bases, with 10 bases remaining between them. This CDR3 has 13 residues. Germline assignment: CDR1 SGHAT and CDR2 FQNNGV.

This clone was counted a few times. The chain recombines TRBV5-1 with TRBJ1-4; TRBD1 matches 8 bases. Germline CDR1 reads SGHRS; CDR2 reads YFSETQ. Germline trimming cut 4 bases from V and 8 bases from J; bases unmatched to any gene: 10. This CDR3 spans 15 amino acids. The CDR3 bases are TGCGCCAGCAGCCCGATGCAGGGGGCAGGGGAAAAACTGTTTTTT. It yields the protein CASSPMQGAGEKLFF.

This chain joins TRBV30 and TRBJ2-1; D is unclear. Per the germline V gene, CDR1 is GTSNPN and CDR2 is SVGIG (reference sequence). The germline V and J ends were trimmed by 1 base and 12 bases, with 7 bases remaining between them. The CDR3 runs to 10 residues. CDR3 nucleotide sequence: TGTGCCTGGAGTGGGGATGGGCAGTTCTTC. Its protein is CAWSGDGQFF.

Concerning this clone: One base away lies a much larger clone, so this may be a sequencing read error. The CDR3 loop reads CSANGIYGYIF. The CDR3 DNA follows: TGCAGTGCTAATGGGATCTATGGCTACATCTTC. The rearrangement uses TRBV20-1 and TRBJ1-2, with D unclear. The CDR3 loop spans 11 amino acids. CDR1 and CDR2 from the germline V gene are DFQATT and SNEGSKA (reference sequence).

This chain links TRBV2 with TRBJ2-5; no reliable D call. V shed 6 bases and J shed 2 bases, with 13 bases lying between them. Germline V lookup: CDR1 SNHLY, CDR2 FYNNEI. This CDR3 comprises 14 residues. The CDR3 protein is CASRDRQIQETQYF. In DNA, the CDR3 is TGTGCCAGCAGGGACCGACAAATTCAAGAGACCCAGTACTTC.

The CDR3 bases are TGTGCCACCAGCAGAGATGGGGGCGCAGGGGGGAAGGGCGGCTACACCTTC. Its translation: CATSRDGGAGGKGGYTF. This chain links TRBV15 with TRBJ1-2, with 7 bases matching TRBD1. V shed 0 bases, J shed 8 bases, and the junction held 15 bases outside the gene matches. There are 17 residues in the CDR3. Germline CDR1 reads LNHNV; CDR2 reads YYDKDF (reference sequence). Full variable domain (remainder filled in from reference TRBV15 and TRBJ1-2): DAMVIQNPRYQVTQFGKPVTLSCSQTLNHNVMYWYQQKSSQAPKLLFHYYDKDFNNEADTPDNFQSRRPNTSFCFLDIRSPGLGDTAMYLCATSRDGGAGGKGGYTFGSGTRLTVV.

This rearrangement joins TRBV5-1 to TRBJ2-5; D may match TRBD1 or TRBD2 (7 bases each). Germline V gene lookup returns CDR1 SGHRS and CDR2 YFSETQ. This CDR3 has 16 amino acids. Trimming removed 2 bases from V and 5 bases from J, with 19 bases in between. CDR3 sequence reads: CASSFNPRQGGETQYF. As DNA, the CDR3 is TGCGCCAGCAGCTTTAACCCTCGACAGGGAGGGGAGACCCAGTACTTC. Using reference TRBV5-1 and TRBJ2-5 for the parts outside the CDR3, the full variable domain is KAGVTQTPRYLIKTRGQQVTLSCSPISGHRSVSWYQQTPGQGLQFLFEYFSETQRNKGNFPGRFSGRQFSNSRSEMNVSTLELGDSALYLCASSFNPRQGGETQYFGPGTRLLVL.

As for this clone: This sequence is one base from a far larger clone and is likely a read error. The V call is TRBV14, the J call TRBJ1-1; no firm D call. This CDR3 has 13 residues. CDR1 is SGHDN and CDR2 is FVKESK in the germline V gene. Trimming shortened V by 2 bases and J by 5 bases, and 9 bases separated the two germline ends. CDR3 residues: CASSQSSMTEAFF. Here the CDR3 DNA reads TGTGCCAGCAGCCAATCATCGATGACTGAAGCTTTCTTT.

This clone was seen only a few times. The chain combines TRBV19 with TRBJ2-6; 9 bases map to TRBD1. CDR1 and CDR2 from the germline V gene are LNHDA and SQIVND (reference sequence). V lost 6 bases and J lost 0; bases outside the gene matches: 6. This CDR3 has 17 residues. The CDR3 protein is CASSRQGGLSGANVLTF. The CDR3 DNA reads TGTGCCAGTAGCAGACAGGGGGGGCTCTCTGGGGCCAACGTCCTGACTTTC.

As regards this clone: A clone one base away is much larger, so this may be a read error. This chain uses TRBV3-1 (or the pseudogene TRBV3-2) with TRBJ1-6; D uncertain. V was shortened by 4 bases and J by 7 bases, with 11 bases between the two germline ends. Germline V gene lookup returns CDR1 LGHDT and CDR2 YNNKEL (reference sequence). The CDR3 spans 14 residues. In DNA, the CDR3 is TGTGCCAGCAGCCCTCTGGTGGGAAATTCACCCCTCCACTTT. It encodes CASSPLVGNSPLHF.

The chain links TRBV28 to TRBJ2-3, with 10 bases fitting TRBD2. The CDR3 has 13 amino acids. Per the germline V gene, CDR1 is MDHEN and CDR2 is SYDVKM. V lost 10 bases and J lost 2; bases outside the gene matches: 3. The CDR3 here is CATGTSVTDTQYF. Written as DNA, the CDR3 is TGTGCCACTGGGACTAGCGTCACAGATACGCAGTATTTT.

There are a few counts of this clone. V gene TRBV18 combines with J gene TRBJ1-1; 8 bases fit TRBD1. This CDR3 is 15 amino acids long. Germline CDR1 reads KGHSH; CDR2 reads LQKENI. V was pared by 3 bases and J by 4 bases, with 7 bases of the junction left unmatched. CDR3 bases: TGTGCCAGCTCACCTAGACAGGGGTTGTTCACTGAAGCTTTCTTT. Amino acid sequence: CASSPRQGLFTEAFF.

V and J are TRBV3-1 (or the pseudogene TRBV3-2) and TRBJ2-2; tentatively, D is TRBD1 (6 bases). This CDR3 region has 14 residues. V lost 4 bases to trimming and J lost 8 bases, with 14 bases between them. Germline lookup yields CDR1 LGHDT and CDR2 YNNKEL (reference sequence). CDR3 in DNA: TGTGCCAGCAGCCGAACCCCAGGGGCAGGGGAGCTGTTTTTT. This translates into CASSRTPGAGELFF.

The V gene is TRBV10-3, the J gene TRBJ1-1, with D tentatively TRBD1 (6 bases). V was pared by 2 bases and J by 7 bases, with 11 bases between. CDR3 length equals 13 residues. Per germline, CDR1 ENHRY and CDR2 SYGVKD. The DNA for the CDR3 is TGTGCCATCAGTGAGGGGCAGGGGAGTGAAGCTTTCTTT. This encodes CAISEGQGSEAFF.

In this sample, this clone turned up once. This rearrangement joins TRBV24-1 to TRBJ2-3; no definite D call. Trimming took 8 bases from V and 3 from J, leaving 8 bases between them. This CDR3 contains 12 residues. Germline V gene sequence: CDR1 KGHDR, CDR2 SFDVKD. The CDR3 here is CATTGVTDTQYF. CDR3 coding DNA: TGTGCCACCACTGGGGTAACAGATACGCAGTATTTT.

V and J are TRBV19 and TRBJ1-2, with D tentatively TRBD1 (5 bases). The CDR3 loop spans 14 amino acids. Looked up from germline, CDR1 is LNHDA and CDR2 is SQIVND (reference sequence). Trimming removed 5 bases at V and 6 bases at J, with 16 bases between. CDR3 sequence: CASSLGGSEDGYTF. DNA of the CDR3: TGTGCCAGTAGTCTTGGGGGGTCAGAAGATGGCTACACCTTC.

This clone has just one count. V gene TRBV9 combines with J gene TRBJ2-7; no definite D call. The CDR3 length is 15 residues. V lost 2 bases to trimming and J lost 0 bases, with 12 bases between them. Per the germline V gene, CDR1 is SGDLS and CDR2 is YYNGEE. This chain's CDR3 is CASSVVPNLSYEQYF. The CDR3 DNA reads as TGTGCCAGCAGCGTCGTCCCGAACCTCTCCTACGAGCAGTACTTC.

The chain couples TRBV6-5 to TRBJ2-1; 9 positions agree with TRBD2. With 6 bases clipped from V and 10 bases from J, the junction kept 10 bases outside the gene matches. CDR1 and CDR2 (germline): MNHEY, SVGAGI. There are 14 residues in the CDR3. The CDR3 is CASSRGLAGGEQFF. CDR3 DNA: TGTGCCAGCAGCCGGGGACTAGCCGGAGGGGAGCAGTTCTTC.

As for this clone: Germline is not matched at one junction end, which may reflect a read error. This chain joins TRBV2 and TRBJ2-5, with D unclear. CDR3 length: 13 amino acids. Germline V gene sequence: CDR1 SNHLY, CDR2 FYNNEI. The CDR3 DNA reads TGTGCTAGCAGTGGTTTTGTAGGAGAGACCCAGTACTTC. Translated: CASSGFVGETQYF.

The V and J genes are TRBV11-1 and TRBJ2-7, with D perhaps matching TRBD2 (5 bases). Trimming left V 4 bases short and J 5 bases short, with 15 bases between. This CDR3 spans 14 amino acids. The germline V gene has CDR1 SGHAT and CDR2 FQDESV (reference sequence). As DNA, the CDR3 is TGTGCCAGCAGCTCCCGGGAAGGACCCCACGAGCAGTACTTC. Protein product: CASSSREGPHEQYF.

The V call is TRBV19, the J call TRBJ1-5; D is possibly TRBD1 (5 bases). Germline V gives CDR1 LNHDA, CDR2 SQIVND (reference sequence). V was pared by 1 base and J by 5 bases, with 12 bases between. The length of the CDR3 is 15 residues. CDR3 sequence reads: CASSIASRVDQPQHF. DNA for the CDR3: TGTGCCAGTAGTATAGCAAGCAGGGTTGATCAGCCCCAGCATTTT.

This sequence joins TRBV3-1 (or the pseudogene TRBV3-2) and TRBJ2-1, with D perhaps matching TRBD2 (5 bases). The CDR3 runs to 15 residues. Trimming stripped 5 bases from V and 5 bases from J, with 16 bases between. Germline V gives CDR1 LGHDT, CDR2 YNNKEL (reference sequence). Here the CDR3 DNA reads TGTGCCAGCAGCGCTGACTACCGACTACACAATGAGCAGTTCTTC. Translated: CASSADYRLHNEQFF.